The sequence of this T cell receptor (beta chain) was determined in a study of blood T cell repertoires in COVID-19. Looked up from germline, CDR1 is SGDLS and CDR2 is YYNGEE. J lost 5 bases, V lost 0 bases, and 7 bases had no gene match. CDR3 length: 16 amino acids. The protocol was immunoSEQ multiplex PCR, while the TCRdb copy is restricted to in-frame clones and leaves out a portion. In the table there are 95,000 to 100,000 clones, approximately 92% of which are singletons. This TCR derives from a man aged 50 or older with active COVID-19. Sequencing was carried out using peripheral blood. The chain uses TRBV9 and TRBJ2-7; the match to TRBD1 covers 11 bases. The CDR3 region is CASSVAAGTGGHEQYF. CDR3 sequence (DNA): TGTGCCAGCAGCGTAGCGGCTGGGACAGGGGGACACGAGCAGTACTTC.